Listed below are T cell receptor beta chains from one sample, sequenced in a study of T-cell reconstitution after alpha-beta-depleted transplantation in children. One entry per CDR3 protein results from TCRdb running MiXCR on the PCR reads. The repertoire consists of a few hundred thousand distinct CDR3 sequences, with about a tenth occurring once and the leading ten covering around 2.3%. Sequences were derived from PBMCs from the stem cell graft donor, sampled from the stem cell graft. These receptors all stem from a human donor who donated a stem cell graft to a child with acute lymphoblastic leukemia. Each CDR3 is given with its conserved first and last residue. A D gene is named only where the DNA matches it firmly. Some rows mark clone size as missing; the rest say once, few, many or name a class of expanded clone.

CDR3 protein,CDR3 DNA,J gene,clone size,D gene,V gene
CASRQYLVNTGELFF,TGTGCCAGCAGACAATACCTCGTTAACACCGGGGAGCTGTTTTTT,TRBJ2-2,few,NA,TRBV3-1
CASSHGPSGELFF,TGTGCCAGCAGCCATGGTCCCAGCGGGGAGCTGTTTTTT,TRBJ2-2,few,NA,TRBV7-2
CASSPNSWGLGTDTQYF,TGTGCCAGCAGCCCGAATTCGTGGGGACTCGGAACAGATACGCAGTATTTT,TRBJ2-3,few,NA,TRBV7-3
CASSRGQGITDTQYF,TGTGCCAGCAGCCGGGGACAGGGCATCACAGATACGCAGTATTTT,TRBJ2-3,NA,TRBD1,TRBV12-3/TRBV12-4
CASSTGQGFAGELFF,TGCGCCAGCAGCACGGGACAGGGGTTCGCCGGGGAGCTGTTTTTT,TRBJ2-2,few,TRBD1,TRBV5-1
CASSLHEQYF,TGTGCCAGCAGTTTACACGAGCAGTACTTC,TRBJ2-7,NA,NA,TRBV28
CASSESGIGNQPQHF,TGTGCCAGCAGTGAATCCGGGATCGGAAATCAGCCCCAGCATTTT,TRBJ1-5,few,NA,TRBV25-1
CASSRLESTDTQYF,TGTGCCAGCAGCCGTCTAGAGAGCACAGATACGCAGTATTTT,TRBJ2-3,NA,NA,TRBV5-4
CSARDLRPGRVEQFF,TGCAGTGCTAGAGATCTAAGACCGGGTCGGGTGGAGCAGTTCTTC,TRBJ2-1,NA,NA,TRBV20-1
CASSLGGGGQFF,TGTGCCAGCAGTTTGGGGGGCGGGGGGCAGTTCTTC,TRBJ2-1,NA,NA,TRBV12-3/TRBV12-4
CASSPADLTNTGELFF,TGTGCCAGTAGTCCTGCCGACTTGACGAACACCGGGGAGCTGTTTTTT,TRBJ2-2,NA,NA,TRBV19
CASSLGQLGELFF,TGCGCCAGCAGCCTGGGACAGCTCGGGGAGCTGTTTTTT,TRBJ2-2,NA,TRBD1,TRBV5-1
CATSRDPPPNTDTQYF,TGTGCCACCAGCAGAGATCCTCCACCGAACACAGATACGCAGTATTTT,TRBJ2-3,few,NA,TRBV15
CASSLGPPEENIQYF,TGTGCCAGCAGTTTAGGGCCCCCCGAGGAGAACATTCAGTACTTC,TRBJ2-4,NA,NA,TRBV28
CASSRLGGGNEQFF,TGTGCCAGCAGTAGGCTGGGCGGGGGGAATGAGCAGTTCTTC,TRBJ2-1,NA,TRBD2,TRBV2
CASRRTSYNEQFF,TGTGCCAGCAGACGGACATCCTACAATGAGCAGTTCTTC,TRBJ2-1,many,NA,TRBV3-1
CASSLRQGRLTQYF,TGTGCCAGCAGCCTTAGACAGGGAAGATTAACCCAGTACTTC,TRBJ2-5,few,TRBD1,TRBV4-2
CASSPGQARFGNSPLHF,TGCGCCAGCAGCCCTGGACAGGCCAGATTTGGCAATTCACCCCTCCACTTT,TRBJ1-6,few,TRBD1,TRBV5-1
CASSLPGRTEQFF,TGCGCCAGCAGCTTGCCGGGACGCACCGAGCAGTTCTTC,TRBJ2-1,NA,NA,TRBV5-1
CASSLNPRHEQFF,TGTGCCAGCAGCTTAAACCCCCGTCATGAGCAGTTCTTC,TRBJ2-1,NA,NA,TRBV7-2
CASVVWQGRTYEQYF,TGTGCCAGCGTGGTATGGCAGGGGAGGACCTACGAGCAGTACTTC,TRBJ2-7,NA,NA,TRBV6-1
CASSWDMGKNTEAFF,TGTGCCAGCAGTTGGGACATGGGAAAGAACACTGAAGCTTTCTTT,TRBJ1-1,few,NA,TRBV12-3/TRBV12-4
CASSFSGIGNEKLFF,TGTGCCAGCAGTTTCTCAGGGATTGGTAATGAAAAACTGTTTTTT,TRBJ1-4,few,NA,TRBV28
CASSWGTSDYKNIQYF,TGTGCCAGCAGCTGGGGGACTAGCGATTACAAAAACATTCAGTACTTC,TRBJ2-4,few,TRBD2,TRBV5-6
CSARTDRNEQFF,TGCAGTGCAAGGACAGACCGCAATGAGCAGTTCTTC,TRBJ2-1,NA,NA,TRBV20-1
CASNNGQGGYGYTF,TGTGCCAGCAATAACGGACAGGGGGGCTATGGCTACACCTTC,TRBJ1-2,NA,TRBD1,TRBV6-2/TRBV6-3
CSVEVLDTNEQYF,TGCAGCGTTGAAGTTCTGGATACCAACGAGCAGTACTTC,TRBJ2-7,NA,NA,TRBV29-1
CASSRQRSSGNTIYF,TGTGCCAGCAGTAGACAGAGAAGCTCTGGAAACACCATATATTTT,TRBJ1-3,NA,NA,TRBV6-1
CSARRASAGGEQFF,TGCAGTGCTAGACGGGCCAGTGCTGGGGGTGAGCAGTTCTTC,TRBJ2-1,NA,NA,TRBV20-1
CASSYIYSGADYEQYF,TGTGCCAGCAGCTACATATATAGCGGAGCCGACTACGAGCAGTACTTC,TRBJ2-7,few,NA,TRBV7-6
CASSFSSGWRESSYEQYF,TGTGCCAGCAGTTTTTCCAGTGGGTGGCGGGAGTCGTCCTACGAGCAGTACTTC,TRBJ2-7,once,TRBD2,TRBV12-3/TRBV12-4
CATSGTGGSYEQYF,TGTGCCACCAGCGGGACAGGGGGGTCCTACGAGCAGTACTTC,TRBJ2-7,NA,TRBD1,TRBV15
CASSEQGAGTDTQYF,TGTGCCAGCAGCGAACAGGGGGCAGGAACAGATACGCAGTATTTT,TRBJ2-3,NA,TRBD1,TRBV7-8
CASSYLLGSPLHF,TGTGCCAGCAGTTACCTCCTCGGGTCACCCCTCCACTTT,TRBJ1-6,few,NA,TRBV6-2/TRBV6-3
CASSLGRSNYGYTF,TGTGCCAGCAGCTTGGGACGGAGTAACTATGGCTACACCTTC,TRBJ1-2,NA,NA,TRBV27
CASSRTEKETQYF,TGTGCCAGCAGCCGGACAGAAAAAGAGACCCAGTACTTC,TRBJ2-5,NA,NA,TRBV7-2
CASSQVWGYTGELFF,TGCGCCAGCAGCCAAGTCTGGGGATACACCGGGGAGCTGTTTTTT,TRBJ2-2,many,NA,TRBV4-3
CASSPGLAGQISSYEQYF,TGTGCCAGCAGCCCCGGACTAGCGGGACAGATAAGCTCCTACGAGCAGTACTTC,TRBJ2-7,NA,TRBD2,TRBV6-1
CASSGLAGSQETQYF,TGTGCCAGCAGCGGACTAGCGGGTTCCCAAGAGACCCAGTACTTC,TRBJ2-5,few,TRBD2,TRBV5-6
CSARTSGRAGTKNIQYF,TGCAGTGCTAGGACTAGCGGGAGGGCCGGGACCAAAAACATTCAGTACTTC,TRBJ2-4,NA,TRBD2,TRBV20-1
CASSQGGAGSLLNGYTF,TGTGCCAGCAGCCAAGGGGGCGCCGGATCCCTATTAAATGGCTACACCTTC,TRBJ1-2,NA,TRBD1,TRBV11-2
CASTSGTGIGKGYVNEQFF,TGTGCCAGCACCTCCGGGACAGGGATAGGGAAGGGGTATGTCAATGAGCAGTTCTTC,TRBJ2-1,NA,TRBD1,TRBV7-6
CSALVVPMGEQFF,TGCAGTGCGTTAGTAGTACCTATGGGTGAGCAGTTCTTC,TRBJ2-1,few,NA,TRBV20-1
CASSLAVAENTGELFF,TGTGCCAGCAGCTTGGCCGTGGCGGAGAACACCGGGGAGCTGTTTTTT,TRBJ2-2,few,NA,TRBV5-6
CASSPLQGADNEQFF,TGCGCCAGCAGCCCACTCCAGGGGGCGGACAATGAGCAGTTCTTC,TRBJ2-1,few,TRBD1,TRBV4-1
CAWTSGRVLDNEQFF,TGTGCCTGGACTAGCGGGAGGGTGCTGGACAATGAGCAGTTCTTC,TRBJ2-1,NA,TRBD2,TRBV7-9
CSVGPGTEDYGYTF,TGCAGCGTTGGGCCCGGGACAGAGGACTATGGCTACACCTTC,TRBJ1-2,NA,TRBD1,TRBV29-1
CASSLDQGTGTEAFF,TGTGCCAGCAGCTTAGATCAGGGGACGGGGACTGAAGCTTTCTTT,TRBJ1-1,NA,NA,TRBV7-9
CASSFRDRAPAGELFF,TGTGCCAGCAGTTTCAGGGACAGGGCCCCCGCCGGGGAGCTGTTTTTT,TRBJ2-2,few,TRBD1,TRBV28
CASSRSGGYNEQFF,TGCGCCAGCAGCCGGTCCGGGGGGTACAATGAGCAGTTCTTC,TRBJ2-1,NA,TRBD2,TRBV4-3
CASYLGGIYNEQFF,TGTGCCAGCTACTTGGGAGGGATCTACAATGAGCAGTTCTTC,TRBJ2-1,many,TRBD2,TRBV7-2
CASSITGQGLAVYEQFF,TGTGCCAGTAGTATAACAGGTCAGGGACTAGCGGTCTATGAGCAGTTCTTC,TRBJ2-1,NA,TRBD2,TRBV19
CASSLVGGNGEQFF,TGCGCCAGCAGCTTGGTCGGGGGCAACGGGGAGCAGTTCTTC,TRBJ2-1,NA,NA,TRBV5-1
CASRFLDRTYEQYF,TGTGCCAGCAGATTTCTGGACAGGACCTACGAGCAGTACTTC,TRBJ2-7,NA,TRBD1,TRBV27
CASSEAPFTDTLYF,TGTGCCAGCAGCGAAGCACCGTTCACAGATACGCTGTATTTT,TRBJ2-3,NA,NA,TRBV9